This T cell receptor beta chain derives from a study of blood T cell repertoires in COVID-19. CDR1 is SGDLS, CDR2 YYNGEE, per germline. The CDR3 totals 16 residues. V dropped 4 bases and J dropped 3; count of bases not matched to a gene: 8. In the source study's methods: Reference gene primer amplification gave estimated nucleated cell counts. Clones were read by immunoSEQ multiplex PCR, and TCRdb kept only the in-frame ones, dropping some. The V and J calls and clone size come from that table; D and trimming were worked out from the DNA. The table shows approximately 190,000 clones, with about nine tenths occurring only once.

This clonotype originated in a man in his forties or fifties with acute or convalescent COVID-19. Sequenced material: peripheral blood. V is TRBV9 and J is TRBJ2-3; the match to TRBD2 covers 10 bases. The CDR3 reads CASSSEASGGTDTQYF. The DNA for the CDR3 is TGTGCCAGCAGCTCAGAGGCTAGCGGGGGTACAGATACGCAGTATTTT.